This TCR beta chain was sequenced for a study of Graves' ophthalmopathy and Graves' hyperthyroidism. Amplified material comprised TCR beta CDR3 regions derived from RNA transcripts. HTBI primers were used in a first-round RT-PCR, which preceded a second-round multiplex PCR. TCRdb ran MiXCR on the multiplex PCR reads and lists one entry per CDR3 protein. The sample gives 740,000 or so distinct CDR3 sequences, 35% to 50% of which show up once; less than 55% is in the top ten. Diagnostic conclusions were grounded in clinical symptoms, serum thyroxine, TRAb, thyroid ultrasound and orbital computed tomography. Fresh peripheral blood, 8.5 to 10 ml, was the PBMC source. At least ten counts were recorded for this clonotype. The TCR was taken from an adult man with Graves' ophthalmopathy. The specimen was peripheral blood.

CDR3 coding DNA: TGTGCCAGCAGCCCTCGCGTTGGTAACTATGGCTACACCTTC. This codes for CASSPRVGNYGYTF. This chain joins TRBV2 and TRBJ1-2; D is unclear. Germline V gene lookup returns CDR1 SNHLY and CDR2 FYNNEI. This CDR3 is built from 14 residues. V dropped 6 bases and J dropped 1 base, with 12 bases sitting between them.